This is a list of T cell receptor beta chains from one sample in a study of follicular helper T cells after annual influenza vaccination. Sequenced by immunoSEQ multiplex PCR; TCRdb stores in-frame clones only, minus some. Among under 15,000 clones, about four fifths were seen once, and the ten largest hold 0.35% to 0.5%. The sample in question was CXCR5- memory CD4+ T cells sorted from blood, obtained on the day of influenza vaccination. The receptors derive from an adult who received the influenza vaccine. Each CDR3 is given without its conserved first and last residue. A D gene is named only where the DNA matches it firmly.

V,D,CDR3
TRBV7-9,NA,ASSSQERRAYGYT
TRBV11-3,NA,ASSPGASSETQY
TRBV10-1,NA,ASRLTRQYEQY
TRBV5-4,TRBD1,ASSKGTGDDGEKLF
TRBV7-9,TRBD1,ASSRQGANTGELF
TRBV6-5,NA,ASSYSLRDPQETQY
TRBV5-6,NA,ASSLEFAVPTDTQY
TRBV7-9,NA,ASSPLGGETQY
TRBV18,NA,ASSPSQEYGYT
TRBV28,NA,ASTSWGGGPSYNEQF
TRBV30,NA,AWMRGRAHGYGYT
TRBV7-2,TRBD2,ASSLRTGGYNEQF
TRBV7-3,TRBD2,ASSASAGADTQY
TRBV27,NA,ASSLSTAGRVRTLH
TRBV7-9,TRBD2,ASSSGGVEQF
TRBV18,NA,ASSPFGNEQF
TRBV7-9,TRBD1,ASSLTQGGEKLF
TRBV18,TRBD1,ASSYAPTTGDGYT
TRBV5-6,NA,ASSLRNSGAEWETQY
TRBV6-4,NA,ASKFLTPSCEPQH
TRBV5-1,NA,ASSKLGGTLANYGYT
TRBV28,NA,ASSPGQSNSPLH
TRBV21-1,NA,ASSNGIRFNEQF
TRBV7-6,NA,ASSSRQGHTEAF
TRBV6-5,NA,ASSRDKIYGYT
TRBV7-2,NA,ASSFVPNSNTEAF
TRBV2,NA,ASSYSFMNTEAF
TRBV5-1,NA,ASSPTADQPQH
TRBV21-1,NA,ASSKRQLSYNEQF
TRBV28,NA,ARKQGSNEKLF
TRBV28,NA,ASSLVTGELF
TRBV6-5,NA,ASSYRARQWDYGYT
TRBV7-2,NA,ASSTLLGGGNNYGYT
TRBV7-2,TRBD2,ASSSNSGRNTGELF
TRBV5-3,NA,ARSPAGFTYEQY
TRBV29-1,NA,SVVRSSDQETQY
TRBV5-6,NA,ASSLKRNTIY
TRBV15,NA,ATRTSYNEQF
TRBV7-2,NA,ASSLGGSPLH
TRBV5-4,NA,ASSPDHSPSTQY
TRBV7-9,NA,ASSPSGARSPNTEAF
TRBV10-3,NA,AISESNGYGYT
TRBV9,TRBD2,ASSERLAGALNTGELF